This T cell receptor beta chain was profiled in a study of T-cell memory formation after mild COVID-19. Overall study results and limits: Some SARS-CoV-2-responding clones were already detected in memory before infection. CD4/CD8 balance held among clones contracting day 15 to 85, and later expanders leaned CD4+.

The V end lost 1 base, the J end lost 4 bases, and 16 bases lay between the germline ends. Germline values: CDR1 DFQATT, CDR2 SNEGSKA (reference sequence). The CDR3 runs 16 residues. TCRdb analysed the 5' RACE reads with MiXCR anew, one entry per CDR3 protein. The repertoire holds fewer than 140,000 distinct CDR3 sequences, with 12% as singletons. This clonotype was detected a few times. Its antigen is as yet unknown. The V call is TRBV20-1, the J call TRBJ2-2; maybe TRBD2 (6 bases). The specimen was PBMCs or a T cell subset sorted from them (not recorded which). This receptor was identified in an adult woman who had mild COVID-19 (a few samples of this study predate the infection). Cell type and time point are not known. The CDR3: CSARVTTSYGTGELFF. The DNA of the CDR3 is TGCAGTGCTAGAGTTACCACTAGCTATGGCACCGGGGAGCTGTTTTTT.